These 29 T cell receptor beta chains came from one sample sequenced in a study of technical replicates of blood from several donors. Here immunoSEQ multiplex PCR was the method, and the copy in TCRdb shows in-frame clones only, minus some. Seen here are more than 75,000 clones, around 96% observed once, and the top ten hold 0.37%. Sequencing was done on a sample of T cells isolated from PBMCs. The receptors stem from a human donor in good health.

The rearrangement uses TRBV6-5 and TRBJ2-3; D ambiguous. V was clipped by 6 bases and J by 4 bases, with 5 bases between them. Germline V gives CDR1 MNHEY, CDR2 SVGAGI. The CDR3 is 11 amino acids. This CDR3 reads CASRRSDTQYF. CDR3 DNA: TGTGCCAGCAGGAGATCAGATACGCAGTATTTT.

V gene TRBV13 combines with J gene TRBJ1-5, with D tentatively TRBD1 (5 bases). CDR1 is PRHDT and CDR2 is FYEKMQ in the germline V gene (reference sequence). With 0 bases removed from V and 6 bases from J, the gap between germline ends came to 6 bases. The CDR3 sequence is 13 residues long. The CDR3: CASSLGRVQPQHF. CDR3 bases: TGTGCCAGCAGCTTAGGCAGGGTTCAGCCCCAGCATTTT.

The rearrangement links TRBV19 to TRBJ1-1; D gene unclear. Trimming cost V 1 base and J 3 bases, with 6 bases left between them. This CDR3 has 13 amino acids. CDR1 is LNHDA and CDR2 is SQIVND in the germline V gene (reference sequence). The CDR3 nucleotides read TGTGCCAGTAGTATAGCTACAGACACTGAAGCTTTCTTT. This encodes CASSIATDTEAFF.

The V gene is TRBV7-4, the J gene TRBJ2-7; a possible D gene is TRBD2 (6 bases). CDR1 and CDR2 from the germline V gene are SGHVT and SQSDAQ. The CDR3 extends over 12 amino acids. V lost 7 bases, J lost 5 bases, and 12 bases lay in between. This CDR3 is CASNGTGDEQYF. The CDR3 DNA follows: TGTGCCAGCAACGGGACTGGGGACGAGCAGTACTTC.

This clone has only one observation. CDR3 sequence: CASSYRQGPGTEAFF. DNA for the CDR3: TGTGCCAGCAGTTACAGACAGGGTCCGGGGACTGAAGCTTTCTTT. The J gene is TRBJ1-1, the V gene TRBV6-5; 7 bases line up with TRBD1. CDR3 length: 15 residues. Germline V CDR1 and CDR2: MNHEY, SVGAGI. The junction had 8 bases not matched to a gene; V was cut back by 2 bases and J by 5 bases.

V is TRBV28 and J is TRBJ2-1; the D gene is possibly TRBD2 (6 bases). V shed 5 bases and J shed 7 bases, with 15 bases lying between them. This CDR3 comprises 14 residues. Germline lookup yields CDR1 MDHEN and CDR2 SYDVKM. CDR3 nucleotide sequence: TGTGCCAGCAGTCTCTCCTCACTAGCAAATGAGCAGTTCTTC. Amino acids: CASSLSSLANEQFF.

The chain combines TRBV27 with TRBJ2-3; D ambiguous. Germline V gene data show CDR1 as MNHEY and CDR2 as SMNVEV (reference sequence). There are 13 residues in the CDR3. V lost 3 bases and J lost 4, with 8 bases in between. The CDR3 DNA reads TGTGCCAGCAGTTTCGGGTTTGCAGATACGCAGTATTTT. Translation: CASSFGFADTQYF.

The chain uses TRBV19 and TRBJ1-1, with no clear D. This CDR3 contains 14 residues. Germline V CDR1 and CDR2: LNHDA, SQIVND (reference sequence). Trimming cost V 6 bases and J 4 bases, with 15 bases left between them. CDR3: CASRFDGEVTEAFF. The CDR3 nucleotides read TGTGCCAGTAGATTCGACGGGGAGGTCACTGAAGCTTTCTTT.

V usage is TRBV10-2 and J usage is TRBJ1-5; tentatively, D is TRBD1 (5 bases). CDR3 length: 14 amino acids. The V end was cut by 0 bases, the J end by 6 bases, with 9 bases between. The germline V gene encodes CDR1 WSHSY and CDR2 SAAADI. The CDR3 spells CASSESGGIQPQHF. The CDR3 DNA reads TGCGCCAGCAGTGAGTCCGGGGGTATTCAGCCCCAGCATTTT.

The V call is TRBV6-1, the J call TRBJ1-1; no clear D. The CDR3 consists of 12 residues. Trimming removed 5 bases at V and 3 bases at J, with 7 bases between. The V gene's germline CDR1 is MNHNS and CDR2 SASEGT. Written as DNA, the CDR3 is TGTGCCAGCAGTCGCGGTTACACTGAAGCTTTCTTT. Protein product: CASSRGYTEAFF.

The V and J genes are TRBV6-5 and TRBJ2-1, with D maybe TRBD1 (6 bases). Germline V CDR1 and CDR2: MNHEY, SVGAGI. The CDR3 is 15 amino acids. V was cut by 2 bases and J by 5 bases, with 13 bases left in between. CDR3 coding DNA: TGTGCCAGCAGTTACGCACAGGGTCCCGACAATGAGCAGTTCTTC. This encodes CASSYAQGPDNEQFF.

The table lists this clone with a count of one. This sequence joins TRBV7-2 and TRBJ1-3; a weak D match, TRBD1 (6 bases). The V end lost 0 bases, the J end lost 0 bases, and 12 bases lay between the germline ends. This CDR3 region has 17 residues. Germline V gives CDR1 SGHTA, CDR2 FQGNSA. CDR3 nucleotide sequence: TGTGCCAGCAGCTTAGCCCCAGGGGTAAACTCTGGAAACACCATATATTTT. Its protein is CASSLAPGVNSGNTIYF.

V and J are TRBV7-9 and TRBJ1-1; 8 nucleotides align to TRBD1. Per the germline V gene, CDR1 is SEHNR and CDR2 is FQNEAQ (reference sequence). This CDR3 contains 13 residues. Unmatched junction bases numbered 4, after V lost 6 bases and J lost 4 bases. The CDR3 loop is CASREDRVTEAFF. The DNA of the CDR3 is TGTGCCAGCAGGGAGGACAGGGTCACTGAAGCTTTCTTT.

The chain links TRBV10-3 to TRBJ1-2; D might be TRBD1 (6 bases). This CDR3 has 15 residues. Looked up from germline, CDR1 is ENHRY and CDR2 is SYGVKD. The V and J ends lost 0 bases and 8 bases respectively, with 16 bases between them. The CDR3 DNA sequence: TGTGCCATCAGTGAGTCCGCCAGGGGAGTGCAAGGCTACACCTTC. It encodes CAISESARGVQGYTF.

This clone was detected only once. The chain combines TRBV27 with TRBJ2-1; D perhaps matches TRBD1 (6 bases). The germline CDR1 and CDR2 sequences are MNHEY and SMNVEV (reference sequence). CDR3 length: 14 amino acids. Trimming stripped 6 bases from V and 7 bases from J, with 16 bases between. In DNA form, the CDR3 reads TGTGCCAGCAGGGGTACAGGGAAGAAGAATGAGCAGTTCTTC. Residues: CASRGTGKKNEQFF.

The chain combines TRBV2 with TRBJ2-7; D gene uncertain. Trimming pared 4 bases from V and 0 bases from J, leaving 22 bases between. The CDR3 extends over 18 amino acids. Germline CDR1 reads SNHLY; CDR2 reads FYNNEI. The CDR3 loop is CASSAFPLAVLGSYEQYF. The CDR3 DNA follows: TGTGCCAGCAGTGCCTTTCCCCTCGCGGTCTTGGGCTCCTACGAGCAGTACTTC.

This clone was seen only once. This chain links TRBV27 with TRBJ1-3, with 7 bases matching TRBD1. V lost 2 bases and J lost 2; bases outside the gene matches: 6. The V gene's germline CDR1 is MNHEY and CDR2 SMNVEV (reference sequence). This CDR3 is built from 16 residues. In nucleotides, the CDR3 is TGTGCCAGCAGTTTACGACCGACAGGGACTGGAAACACCATATATTTT. This sequence encodes CASSLRPTGTGNTIYF.

The chain employs TRBV28 and TRBJ1-4, with D hard to call. Germline V CDR1 and CDR2: MDHEN, SYDVKM. V lost 6 bases to trimming and J lost 4 bases, with 15 bases between them. The CDR3 totals 15 residues. In DNA, the CDR3 is TGTGCCAGCAGACCCGCGGATTCCAGTAATGAAAAACTGTTTTTT. It translates to CASRPADSSNEKLFF.

The genes are TRBV5-1 and TRBJ2-5; 8 bases are a match to TRBD2. Germline V gene sequence: CDR1 SGHRS, CDR2 YFSETQ. This CDR3 spans 13 amino acids. V lost 7 bases to trimming and J lost 4 bases; unmatched junction nucleotides: 6. CDR3 coding DNA: TGCGCCAGCTTCGGGACTAGTCCAGAGACCCAGTACTTC. It is translated as CASFGTSPETQYF.

The V call is TRBV15, the J call TRBJ2-7; possible D gene TRBD1, 5 bases. The CDR3 sequence is 13 residues long. V lost 4 bases to trimming and J lost 6 bases, with 13 bases between them. CDR1 is LNHNV, CDR2 YYDKDF, per germline (reference sequence). The CDR3 DNA is TGTGCCACCAGCATCTTCGAGCAGGGCGAGCAGTACTTC. Amino acid sequence: CATSIFEQGEQYF. Variable domain in full (rest from reference TRBV15 and TRBJ2-7): DAMVIQNPRYQVTQFGKPVTLSCSQTLNHNVMYWYQQKSSQAPKLLFHYYDKDFNNEADTPDNFQSRRPNTSFCFLDIRSPGLGDTAMYLCATSIFEQGEQYFGPGTRLTVT.

The genes are TRBV9 and TRBJ1-2, with D tentatively TRBD1 (6 bases). Germline loops: CDR1 SGDLS, CDR2 YYNGEE. V was shortened by 4 bases and J by 2 bases, with 15 bases between the two germline ends. The CDR3 consists of 15 residues. Here the CDR3 reads CASSTIQGENYGYTF. The CDR3 DNA is TGTGCCAGCAGCACTATACAGGGAGAAAACTATGGCTACACCTTC.

The chain is built from TRBV9 and TRBJ2-5; 7 bases are shared with TRBD1. CDR1 is SGDLS and CDR2 is YYNGEE in the germline V gene. The length of the CDR3 is 16 residues. V gave up 0 bases and J gave up 5 bases; unmatched junction bases: 10. The CDR3 DNA is TGTGCCAGCAGCGTAGATCCCCAGACAGGGCTGGAGACCCAGTACTTC. Its translation: CASSVDPQTGLETQYF. The variable domain in full, completed from reference TRBV9 and TRBJ2-5, reads DSGVTQTPKHLITATGQRVTLRCSPRSGDLSVYWYQQSLDQGLQFLIQYYNGEERAKGNILERFSAQQFPDLHSELNLSSLELGDSALYFCASSVDPQTGLETQYFGPGTRLLVL.

The chain is built from TRBV1 and TRBJ2-7; the table names TRBD2, a call not compared with the DNA. TRBV1 is a pseudogene segment. The CDR3 is 17 amino acids. The CDR3 protein is CTSSQEPPGIVSYEQYF. The CDR3 DNA is TGCACCAGCAGCCAAGAACCCCCGGGGATAGTATCCTACGAGCAGTACTTC.

The chain uses TRBV5-4 and TRBJ1-2; perhaps TRBD1 as D (6 bases). Germline V gene data show CDR1 as SGHNT and CDR2 as YYREEE (reference sequence). CDR3 length: 14 residues. The V and J ends lost 4 bases and 3 bases respectively, with 13 bases between them. The CDR3 protein is CASSLSNRDYGYTF. For the CDR3, the DNA is TGTGCCAGCAGCCTAAGCAACAGGGACTATGGCTACACCTTC.

This sequence joins TRBV2 and TRBJ2-3; D is uncertain. The CDR3 runs to 15 residues. The germline gives CDR1 SNHLY, CDR2 FYNNEI. Trimming stripped 3 bases from V and 0 bases from J, with 10 bases between. CDR3 protein: CASSDMGTSTDTQYF. In DNA, the CDR3 is TGTGCCAGCAGTGATATGGGCACTAGCACAGATACGCAGTATTTT.

This chain joins TRBV5-1 and TRBJ1-3; D is uncertain. V shed 5 bases and J shed 8 bases, with 17 bases lying between them. The germline V gene encodes CDR1 SGHRS and CDR2 YFSETQ. CDR3 length: 14 amino acids. The CDR3 bases are TGCGCCAGCAGGCCGGACTCTTGGATTGACACCATATATTTT. It codes for CASRPDSWIDTIYF.

The chain carries TRBV4-1 and TRBJ2-1; 12 bases are shared with TRBD2. Germline values: CDR1 MGHRA, CDR2 YSYEKL. V was pared by 4 bases and J by 0 bases, with 4 bases of the junction left unmatched. The CDR3 is 17 amino acids. The CDR3 DNA reads TGCGCCAGCAGCCTTAAGACTAGCGGGAGCTCCTACAATGAGCAGTTCTTC. It encodes CASSLKTSGSSYNEQFF.

The chain has TRBV11-3 and TRBJ2-5; 10 nucleotides line up with TRBD2. The V gene end was trimmed by 2 bases and the J gene end by 2 bases; junction bases not matched to a gene: 2. This CDR3 has 15 amino acids. The germline gives CDR1 SGHNT, CDR2 YENEEA. CDR3 nucleotide sequence: TGTGCCAGCAGCTTATCTAGCGGGAGACAAGAGACCCAGTACTTC. Protein: CASSLSSGRQETQYF.

The J gene is TRBJ2-2, the V gene TRBV10-1; D is perhaps TRBD2 (6 bases). There are 13 residues in the CDR3. CDR1 and CDR2 from the germline V gene are WNHNN and SYGVQD (reference sequence). Trimming took off 7 bases at V and 5 bases at J, with 11 bases between the two ends. This chain's CDR3 is CASTTSLTGELFF. The CDR3 DNA follows: TGCGCCAGCACAACTAGCTTAACCGGGGAGCTGTTTTTT.